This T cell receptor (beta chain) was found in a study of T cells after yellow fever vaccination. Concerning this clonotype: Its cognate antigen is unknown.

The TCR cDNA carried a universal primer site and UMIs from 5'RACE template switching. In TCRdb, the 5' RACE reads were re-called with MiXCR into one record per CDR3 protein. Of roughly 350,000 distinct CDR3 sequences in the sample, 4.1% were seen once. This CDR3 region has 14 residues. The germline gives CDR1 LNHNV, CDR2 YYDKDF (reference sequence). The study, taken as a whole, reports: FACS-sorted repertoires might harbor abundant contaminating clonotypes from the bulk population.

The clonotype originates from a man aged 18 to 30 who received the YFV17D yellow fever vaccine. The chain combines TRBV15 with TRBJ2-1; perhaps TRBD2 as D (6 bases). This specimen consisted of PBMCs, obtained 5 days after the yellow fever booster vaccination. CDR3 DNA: TGTGCTACGTCCTGGGGGGATGCCTACAATGAGCAGTTCTTC. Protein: CATSWGDAYNEQFF. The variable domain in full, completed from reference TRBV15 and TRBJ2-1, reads DAMVIQNPRYQVTQFGKPVTLSCSQTLNHNVMYWYQQKSSQAPKLLFHYYDKDFNNEADTPDNFQSRRPNTSFCFLDIRSPGLGDTAMYLCATSWGDAYNEQFFGPGTRLTVL.